The present entry profiles one TCR beta chain with its context. This specimen belongs to a study of blood T cell repertoires in COVID-19. Study information: The United States, Italy and Spain supplied acute and convalescent COVID-19 samples. Sample material is recorded as cDNA or gDNA derived from T cells, B-cell-depleted T cells, or PBMCs.

As processed by the authors: Reference gene primer amplification yielded estimated nucleated cell counts. Some clones are missing from TCRdb's copy, which holds only in-frame ones; the method was immunoSEQ multiplex PCR. D and trimming come from the DNA, and the V and J calls and clone size come from that table. The table includes 120,000 or so clones, less than 90% detected once. Between the trimmed V and J ends, which lost 1 base and 2 bases, there was a span of 12 bases. The CDR3 is 15 residues long. Germline CDR1 SEHNR, CDR2 FQNEAQ (reference sequence). Sequenced: peripheral blood. The rearrangement links TRBV7-9 to TRBJ2-7; D is unclear. The source of this sequence is a man in his sixties or seventies who had recovered from COVID-19. CDR3 protein: CASSLDRFPPYEQYF. CDR3 bases: TGTGCCAGCAGCTTAGATAGATTCCCCCCCTACGAGCAGTACTTC. The full variable domain, rest sourced from reference TRBV7-9 and TRBJ2-7, is DTGVSQNPRHKITKRGQNVTFRCDPISEHNRLYWYRQTLGQGPEFLTYFQNEAQLEKSRLLSDRFSAERPKGSFSTLEIQRTEQGDSAMYLCASSLDRFPPYEQYFGPGTRLTVT.